This is a list of T cell receptor beta chains from one sample in a study of blood T cell repertoires in COVID-19. Using immunoSEQ multiplex PCR, the repertoire was profiled, and TCRdb retains in-frame clones only, with some absent. The sample records roughly 220,000 clones, about 80% being singletons. Material: PBMCs or T cells enriched from blood (not recorded which). The receptors come from a woman between 35 and 50 years old with acute COVID-19. Each CDR3 is given with its conserved first and last residue. The D gene is left open where the match is weak. A row's size may be missing; if present it is once, few, many or a size class.

j_call clone_size d_call v_call cdr3_aa cdr3_nt
TRBJ1-2 NA NA TRBV12-3/TRBV12-4 CASSLSVYGYTF TGTGCCAGCAGTTTATCGGTTTATGGCTACACCTTC
TRBJ1-5 NA TRBD1 TRBV16 CASSQSLKYQGVRGNQPQHF TGTGCCAGCAGCCAATCCCTGAAATATCAGGGGGTCAGAGGCAATCAGCCCCAGCATTTT
TRBJ2-1 NA NA TRBV27 CASSQNEGKQIYEQFF TGTGCCAGCAGCCAGAACGAGGGTAAGCAGATCTATGAGCAGTTCTTC
TRBJ2-5 NA TRBD2 TRBV9 CASSSGLGKETQYF TGTGCCAGCAGCTCCGGACTAGGCAAAGAGACCCAGTACTTC
TRBJ2-7 NA NA TRBV15 CATSRTPGQGYEQYF TGTGCCACCAGCAGAACCCCGGGACAAGGGTACGAGCAGTACTTC
TRBJ1-6 NA NA TRBV11-2 CASSLAFAGNSPLHF TGTGCCAGCAGCTTAGCTTTTGCAGGGAATTCACCCCTCCACTTT
TRBJ2-7 few TRBD1 TRBV28 CASSTQGYEQYF TGTGCCAGCAGTACACAGGGGTACGAGCAGTACTTC
TRBJ2-7 NA NA TRBV7-9 CASSSTRENYEQYF TGTGCCAGCAGCTCAACTAGAGAAAATTACGAGCAGTACTTC
TRBJ1-2 NA TRBD1 TRBV7-9 CASTTQWDRGGYGYTF TGTGCCAGCACCACACAGTGGGACAGGGGGGGCTATGGCTACACCTTC
TRBJ1-5 NA NA TRBV21-1 CASRPHSGRRLYSNQPQHF TGTGCCAGCAGGCCGCACAGCGGCCGGCGGTTATATAGCAATCAGCCCCAGCATTTT
TRBJ2-5 NA TRBD1 TRBV5-1 CASSLPDRGLGETQYF TGCGCCAGCAGCTTGCCGGACAGGGGGCTGGGTGAGACCCAGTACTTC
TRBJ2-7 NA TRBD2 TRBV3-1/TRBV3-2 CASSHTVGAGDAYEQYF TGTGCCAGCAGCCACACCGTGGGAGCGGGGGATGCCTACGAGCAGTACTTC
TRBJ1-5 NA NA TRBV2 CASSRTAARDQPQHF TGTGCCAGCAGTCGTACAGCGGCGAGGGATCAGCCCCAGCATTTT
TRBJ2-7 NA TRBD2 TRBV6-1 CASSGGLAGVGYEQYF TGTGCCAGCAGTGGGGGACTAGCGGGAGTAGGTTACGAGCAGTACTTC
TRBJ2-3 few TRBD1 TRBV28 CASSFRPDRGIRGDTQYF TGTGCCAGCAGTTTTCGTCCGGACAGGGGCATTAGGGGGGATACGCAGTATTTT
TRBJ1-2 once TRBD1 TRBV9 CASSASTGKVYGYTF TGTGCCAGCAGCGCTTCGACAGGGAAGGTCTATGGCTACACCTTC
TRBJ2-7 NA NA TRBV4-1 CASSQDRYEQYF TGCGCCAGCAGCCAAGACAGGTACGAGCAGTACTTC
TRBJ1-5 once TRBD1 TRBV4-2 CASSQRDRGHQPQHF TGTGCCAGCAGCCAAAGGGACAGGGGGCATCAGCCCCAGCATTTT
TRBJ2-3 NA NA TRBV11-2 CASSPGYSTDTQYF TGTGCCAGCAGCCCAGGTTATAGCACAGATACGCAGTATTTT
TRBJ1-1 once TRBD1 TRBV30 CACTGVPTEAFF TGTGCCTGCACAGGGGTTCCCACTGAAGCTTTCTTT
TRBJ2-1 NA NA TRBV5-1 CASSPMGLLDSYNEQFF TGCGCCAGCAGCCCAATGGGCCTACTAGACTCCTACAATGAGCAGTTCTTC
TRBJ2-7 once TRBD2 TRBV5-1 CASSFSGGSYEQYF TGCGCCAGCAGCTTTAGCGGGGGCTCCTACGAGCAGTACTTC
TRBJ1-1 NA TRBD1 TRBV27 CASSKGQGRAFF TGTGCCAGCAGTAAAGGACAGGGCCGGGCTTTCTTT
TRBJ1-3 NA NA TRBV19 CASNRGFGNTIYF TGTGCCAGTAATCGGGGTTTCGGAAACACCATATATTTT
TRBJ2-1 NA TRBD2 TRBV7-9 CASSPLAGAYNEQFF TGTGCCAGCAGCCCGCTAGCGGGGGCCTACAATGAGCAGTTCTTC
TRBJ1-4 NA NA TRBV5-6 CASSLGWGAEKLFF TGTGCCAGCAGCTTGGGTTGGGGAGCTGAAAAACTGTTTTTT
TRBJ2-4 NA NA TRBV19 CASSMRETSIAKNIQYF TGTGCCAGTAGTATGAGGGAGACTTCCATAGCCAAAAACATTCAGTACTTC
TRBJ2-2 once TRBD1 TRBV3-1/TRBV3-2 CASSCRDRDGYTGELFF TGTGCCAGCAGCTGCCGGGACAGGGACGGGTACACCGGGGAGCTGTTTTTT
TRBJ1-2 NA TRBD1 TRBV15 CATSSRGGTGGTGGYTF TGTGCCACCAGCTCTCGGGGGGGGACAGGGGGCACAGGCGGCTACACCTTC
TRBJ1-1 once NA TRBV4-2 CASSQVAGTKNTEAFF TGTGCCAGCAGCCAAGTAGCCGGAACCAAGAACACTGAAGCTTTCTTT
TRBJ2-6 NA NA TRBV3-1/TRBV3-2 CASSQKSMRMFLTF TGTGCCAGCAGCCAAAAATCTATGAGGATGTTCCTGACTTTC
TRBJ1-1 NA NA TRBV12-3/TRBV12-4 CASSLAAGQAFF TGTGCCAGCAGTTTAGCGGCAGGGCAAGCTTTCTTT
TRBJ2-1 NA TRBD1 TRBV5-1 CASSFASTGSDEQFF TGCGCCAGCAGCTTCGCTTCGACAGGGTCTGATGAGCAGTTCTTC
TRBJ1-3 NA NA TRBV18 CASSPSLSSGNTIYF TGTGCCAGCTCACCATCCCTGAGCTCTGGAAACACCATATATTTT
TRBJ1-1 NA NA TRBV13 CASSLVSNTEAFF TGTGCCAGCAGCCTCGTGTCGAACACTGAAGCTTTCTTT
TRBJ1-1 NA NA TRBV6-5 CASRRFGLMNTEAFF TGTGCCAGCAGACGCTTTGGCCTCATGAACACTGAAGCTTTCTTT
TRBJ2-5 NA TRBD2 TRBV2 CASRLRTSLNTQETQYF TGTGCCAGCCGTCTTAGGACTAGCCTCAATACCCAAGAGACCCAGTACTTC
TRBJ2-7 NA NA TRBV3-1/TRBV3-2 CASSQRQYYEQYF TGTGCCAGCAGCCAACGACAGTACTACGAGCAGTACTTC
TRBJ1-5 NA NA TRBV18 CASSITPGGNQPQHF TGTGCCAGCTCAATCACCCCCGGGGGCAATCAGCCCCAGCATTTT
TRBJ1-5 NA TRBD1 TRBV6-1 CASRPTGERQPQHF TGTGCCAGCAGACCGACAGGGGAGAGACAGCCCCAGCATTTT
TRBJ2-5 NA NA TRBV10-2 CASSDIGTQETQYF TGCGCCAGCAGTGACATAGGGACACAAGAGACCCAGTACTTC
TRBJ2-1 NA NA TRBV15 CATSSFFQGDEQFF TGTGCCACCAGCAGCTTTTTCCAGGGCGATGAGCAGTTCTTC
TRBJ1-2 NA NA TRBV4-2 CASSQDEGRGGSGYTF TGTGCCAGCAGCCAAGACGAGGGCAGGGGTGGAAGTGGCTACACCTTC
TRBJ2-1 NA TRBD2 TRBV7-3 CASSLSSSGGHRSYNEQFF TGTGCCAGCAGCTTAAGCTCTAGCGGGGGACATCGCTCCTACAATGAGCAGTTCTTC
TRBJ2-1 NA TRBD2 TRBV5-8 CASSSQRGYNEQFF TGTGCCAGCAGCTCGCAGCGGGGCTACAATGAGCAGTTCTTC
TRBJ2-4 NA TRBD2 TRBV3-1/TRBV3-2 CASSQGLAGGVLAKNIQYF TGTGCCAGCAGCCAAGGACTAGCGGGGGGGGTCCTAGCCAAAAACATTCAGTACTTC
TRBJ2-1 NA TRBD1 TRBV11-1 CASSPDRGSYNEQFF TGTGCCAGCAGCCCGGACAGGGGATCCTACAATGAGCAGTTCTTC
TRBJ1-2 NA NA TRBV7-2 CASSPAKVTDYGYTF TGTGCCAGCAGCCCGGCTAAGGTCACAGACTATGGCTACACCTTC
TRBJ2-7 NA TRBD2 TRBV28 CASRASSGRAYEQYF TGTGCCAGCAGAGCATCTAGCGGGAGGGCCTACGAGCAGTACTTC
TRBJ1-1 NA NA TRBV3-1/TRBV3-2 CASSHHQQGNTEAFF TGTGCCAGCAGCCATCATCAGCAGGGAAACACTGAAGCTTTCTTT
TRBJ2-7 NA NA TRBV29-1 CSAQQAKSEQYF TGCAGCGCTCAACAAGCGAAAAGCGAGCAGTACTTC
TRBJ2-7 NA NA TRBV21-1 CASSKQVGGQGALDYEQYF TGTGCCAGCAGCAAACAGGTAGGGGGACAGGGGGCTCTAGACTACGAGCAGTACTTC
TRBJ2-7 NA NA TRBV5-6 CASSLAREQYF TGTGCCAGCAGCTTGGCCCGGGAGCAGTACTTC
TRBJ1-2 NA NA TRBV28 CASSPGEEGYGYTF TGTGCCAGCAGCCCCGGGGAGGAGGGCTATGGCTACACCTTC